These 5 T cell receptor beta chains originate from one sample sequenced in a study of OX40 agonist ivuxolimab in advanced cancers. Sequenced by immunoSEQ multiplex PCR; TCRdb stores in-frame clones only, minus some. This sample yields about 24,000 clones, of which over 60% are seen a single time; more than 15% belongs to the top ten. This sample comprised CD4+ or CD8+ T cells sorted from blood, obtained in a trial of the OX40 agonist ivuxolimab. The receptors shown here come from an adult with an advanced solid tumor such as melanoma, head and neck, liver or kidney cancer.

This chain connects TRBV5-1 to TRBJ2-3; 8 bases line up with TRBD1. After removal of 4 bases from V and 5 bases from J, the junction contained 9 bases not matched to a gene. The CDR3 sequence is 15 residues long. Germline V gives CDR1 SGHRS, CDR2 YFSETQ. The CDR3: CASSPTGGFGDTQYF. The CDR3 bases are TGCGCCAGCAGCCCCACAGGGGGGTTCGGAGATACGCAGTATTTT.

In its sample, this clone was seen many times. The chain carries TRBV7-3 and TRBJ2-3; 7 nucleotides line up with TRBD1. Per germline, CDR1 SGHTA and CDR2 FQGTGA. J lost 6 bases, V lost 5 bases, and 5 bases had no gene match. There are 13 residues in the CDR3. The CDR3 is CASSLLQGDTQYF. The CDR3 coding sequence is TGTGCCAGCAGCCTCTTACAGGGGGATACGCAGTATTTT.

The chain recombines TRBV19 with TRBJ1-1, with D tentatively TRBD1 (6 bases). The ends were cut back, 2 bases at V and 4 bases at J, with 11 bases in the middle. This CDR3 contains 14 residues. The germline V gene has CDR1 LNHDA and CDR2 SQIVND (reference sequence). Here the CDR3 reads CASSIIRGGTEAFF. CDR3 in DNA: TGTGCCAGTAGTATAATTCGAGGGGGCACTGAAGCTTTCTTT. The variable domain in full, completed from reference TRBV19 and TRBJ1-1, reads DGGITQSPKYLFRKEGQNVTLSCEQNLNHDAMYWYRQDPGQGLRLIYYSQIVNDFQKGDIAEGYSVSREKKESFPLTVTSAQKNPTAFYLCASSIIRGGTEAFFGQGTRLTVV.

A few counts support this clone. The chain uses TRBV7-9 and TRBJ2-7, with D possibly being TRBD1 (5 bases). The CDR3 consists of 16 residues. V lost 4 bases and J 0 bases, leaving 16 bases between the germline ends. Germline CDR1 reads SEHNR; CDR2 reads FQNEAQ (reference sequence). The CDR3 is CASSSQGFIPSYEQYF. The CDR3 DNA reads TGTGCCAGCAGCTCTCAGGGTTTCATCCCCTCCTACGAGCAGTACTTC.

V gene TRBV6-1 combines with J gene TRBJ2-2; D possibly corresponds to TRBD1 (5 bases). Trimming took 8 bases from V and 1 from J, leaving 8 bases between them. From germline, CDR1 is MNHNS and CDR2 SASEGT. This CDR3 contains 13 residues. This CDR3 is CASRDRNTGELFF. The CDR3 DNA sequence: TGTGCCAGCCGAGACAGGAACACCGGGGAGCTGTTTTTT.